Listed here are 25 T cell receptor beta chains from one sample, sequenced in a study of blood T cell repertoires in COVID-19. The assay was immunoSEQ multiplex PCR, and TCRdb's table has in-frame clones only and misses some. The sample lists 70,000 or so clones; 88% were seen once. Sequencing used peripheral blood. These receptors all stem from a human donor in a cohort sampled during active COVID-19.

This chain's CDR3 is CASSNGGSYNEQFF. The CDR3 nucleotides read TGTGCCAGTTCCAACGGGGGGTCCTACAATGAGCAGTTCTTC. J is TRBJ2-1 and V is TRBV19; 7 nucleotides match TRBD2. With V trimmed by 8 bases and J by 1 base, 5 bases remained unmatched. This CDR3 is built from 14 residues. Germline CDR1 LNHDA, CDR2 SQIVND (reference sequence). The entire variable domain, with the rest obtained from reference TRBV19 and TRBJ2-1, is as follows: DGGITQSPKYLFRKEGQNVTLSCEQNLNHDAMYWYRQDPGQGLRLIYYSQIVNDFQKGDIAEGYSVSREKKESFPLTVTSAQKNPTAFYLCASSNGGSYNEQFFGPGTRLTVL.

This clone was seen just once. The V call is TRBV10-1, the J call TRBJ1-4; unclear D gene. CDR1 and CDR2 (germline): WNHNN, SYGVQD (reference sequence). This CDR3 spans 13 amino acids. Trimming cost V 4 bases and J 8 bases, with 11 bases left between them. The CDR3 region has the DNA TGCGCCAGCAGTGGTCAGTCGGGGGAAAAACTGTTTTTT. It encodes CASSGQSGEKLFF.

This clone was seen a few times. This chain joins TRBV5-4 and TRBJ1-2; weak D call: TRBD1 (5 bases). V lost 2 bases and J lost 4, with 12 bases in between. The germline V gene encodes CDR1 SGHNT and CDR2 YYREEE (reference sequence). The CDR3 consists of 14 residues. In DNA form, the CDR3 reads TGTGCCAGCAGCTTTGGCAGGGAAGTCTATGGCTACACCTTC. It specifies CASSFGREVYGYTF.

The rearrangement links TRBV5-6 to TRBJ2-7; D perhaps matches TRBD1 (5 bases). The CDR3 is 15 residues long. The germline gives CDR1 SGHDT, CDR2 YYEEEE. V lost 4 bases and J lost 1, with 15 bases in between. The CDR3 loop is CASSPLGAKSYEQYF. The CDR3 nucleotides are TGTGCCAGCAGCCCCCTTGGGGCGAAATCCTACGAGCAGTACTTC.

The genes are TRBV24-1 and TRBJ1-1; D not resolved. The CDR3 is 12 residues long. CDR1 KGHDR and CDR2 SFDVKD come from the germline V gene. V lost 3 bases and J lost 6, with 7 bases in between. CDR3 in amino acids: CATSDEGSEAFF. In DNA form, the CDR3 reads TGTGCCACCAGTGATGAGGGATCTGAAGCTTTCTTT.

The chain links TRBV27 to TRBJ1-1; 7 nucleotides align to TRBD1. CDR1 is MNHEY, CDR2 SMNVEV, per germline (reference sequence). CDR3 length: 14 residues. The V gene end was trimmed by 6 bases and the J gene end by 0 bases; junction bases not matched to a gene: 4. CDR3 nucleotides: TGTGCCAGCAGACCTGGACAGGTGAACACTGAAGCTTTCTTT. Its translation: CASRPGQVNTEAFF.

The chain's CDR3 is CASSIRDFNQPQHF. In nucleotides, the CDR3 is TGTGCCAGTAGTATTCGGGACTTTAATCAGCCCCAGCATTTT. The V call is TRBV19, the J call TRBJ1-5; a possible D gene is TRBD1 (5 bases). The CDR3 contains 14 residues. Germline V CDR1 and CDR2: LNHDA, SQIVND (reference sequence). Trimming stripped 3 bases from V and 4 bases from J, with 10 bases between.

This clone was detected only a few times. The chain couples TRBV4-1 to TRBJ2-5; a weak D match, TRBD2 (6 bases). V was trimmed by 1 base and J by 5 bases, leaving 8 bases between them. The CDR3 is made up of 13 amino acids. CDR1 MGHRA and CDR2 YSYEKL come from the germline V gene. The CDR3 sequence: CASSQVRGETQYF. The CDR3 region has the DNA TGCGCCAGCAGCCAAGTTCGGGGGGAGACCCAGTACTTC.

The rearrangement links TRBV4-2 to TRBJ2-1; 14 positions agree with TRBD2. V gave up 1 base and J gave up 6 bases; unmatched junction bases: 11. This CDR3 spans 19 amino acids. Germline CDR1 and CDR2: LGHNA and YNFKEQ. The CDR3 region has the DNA TGTGCCAGCAGCCAAGCCGGGACTAGCGGGAGCTTATGGGGCAATGAGCAGTTCTTC. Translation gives CASSQAGTSGSLWGNEQFF.

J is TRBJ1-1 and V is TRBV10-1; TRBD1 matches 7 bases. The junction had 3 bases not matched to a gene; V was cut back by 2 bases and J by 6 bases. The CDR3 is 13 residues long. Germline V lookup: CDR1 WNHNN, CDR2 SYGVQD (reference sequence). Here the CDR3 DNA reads TGCGCCAGCAGTGAGGCGGGACAGTCTGAAGCTTTCTTT. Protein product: CASSEAGQSEAFF.

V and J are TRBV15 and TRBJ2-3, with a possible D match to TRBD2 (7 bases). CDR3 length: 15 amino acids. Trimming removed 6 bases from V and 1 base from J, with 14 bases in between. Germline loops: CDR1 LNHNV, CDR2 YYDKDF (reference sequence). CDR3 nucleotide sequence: TGTGCCACCAGGCCGAAGGGGGGGGGCACAGATACGCAGTATTTT. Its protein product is CATRPKGGGTDTQYF.

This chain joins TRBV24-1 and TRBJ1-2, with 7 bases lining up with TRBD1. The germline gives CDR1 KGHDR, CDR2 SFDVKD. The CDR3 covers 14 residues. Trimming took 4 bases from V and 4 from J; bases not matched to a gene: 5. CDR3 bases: TGTGCCACCAGTGACGAGGACAGGACCTATGGCTACACCTTC. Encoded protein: CATSDEDRTYGYTF.

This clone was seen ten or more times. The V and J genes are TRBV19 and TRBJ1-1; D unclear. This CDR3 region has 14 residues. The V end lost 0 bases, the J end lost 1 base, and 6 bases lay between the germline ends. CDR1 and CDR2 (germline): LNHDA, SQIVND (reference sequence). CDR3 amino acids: CASSIDARNTEAFF. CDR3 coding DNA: TGTGCCAGTAGTATAGATGCCAGGAACACTGAAGCTTTCTTT.

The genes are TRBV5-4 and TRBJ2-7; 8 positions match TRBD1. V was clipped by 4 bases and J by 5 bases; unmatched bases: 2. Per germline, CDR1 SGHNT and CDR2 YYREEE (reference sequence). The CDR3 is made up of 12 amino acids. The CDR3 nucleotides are TGTGCCAGCAGCGAGGACAGGGACGAGCAGTACTTC. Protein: CASSEDRDEQYF. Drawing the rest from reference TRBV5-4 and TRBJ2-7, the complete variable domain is ETGVTQSPTHLIKTRGQQVTLRCSSQSGHNTVSWYQQALGQGPQFIFQYYREEENGRGNFPPRFSGLQFPNYSSELNVNALELDDSALYLCASSEDRDEQYFGPGTRLTVT.

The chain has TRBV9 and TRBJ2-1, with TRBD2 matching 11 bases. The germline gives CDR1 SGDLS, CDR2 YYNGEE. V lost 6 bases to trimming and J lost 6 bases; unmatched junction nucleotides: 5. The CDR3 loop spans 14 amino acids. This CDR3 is CASTTSGSVNEQFF. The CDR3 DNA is TGTGCCAGCACCACTAGCGGGAGTGTCAATGAGCAGTTCTTC.

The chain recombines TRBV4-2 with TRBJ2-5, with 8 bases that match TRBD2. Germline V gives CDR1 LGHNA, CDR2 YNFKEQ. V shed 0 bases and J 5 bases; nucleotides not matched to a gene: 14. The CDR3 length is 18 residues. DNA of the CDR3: TGTGCCAGCAGCCAAGATAGGACGCGGGCGGGAGGTGCGGAGACCCAGTACTTC. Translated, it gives CASSQDRTRAGGAETQYF.

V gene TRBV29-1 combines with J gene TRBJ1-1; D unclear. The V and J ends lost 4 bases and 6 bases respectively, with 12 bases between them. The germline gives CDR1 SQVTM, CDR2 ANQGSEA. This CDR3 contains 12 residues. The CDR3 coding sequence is TGCAGCGTTGGAGGGAATAGGCCTGAAGCTTTCTTT. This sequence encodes CSVGGNRPEAFF.

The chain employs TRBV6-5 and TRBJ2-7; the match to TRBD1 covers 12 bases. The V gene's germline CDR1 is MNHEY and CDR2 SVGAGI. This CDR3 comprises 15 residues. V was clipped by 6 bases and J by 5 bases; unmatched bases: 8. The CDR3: CASSLPGTGGHEQYF. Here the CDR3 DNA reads TGTGCCAGCAGCCTCCCCGGGACAGGGGGCCACGAGCAGTACTTC.

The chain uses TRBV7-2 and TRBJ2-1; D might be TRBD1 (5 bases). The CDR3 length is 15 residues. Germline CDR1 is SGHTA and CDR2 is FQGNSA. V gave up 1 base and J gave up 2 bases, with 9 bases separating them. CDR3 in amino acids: CASSLEIGAYNEQFF. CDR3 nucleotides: TGTGCCAGCAGCTTAGAGATAGGGGCCTACAATGAGCAGTTCTTC.

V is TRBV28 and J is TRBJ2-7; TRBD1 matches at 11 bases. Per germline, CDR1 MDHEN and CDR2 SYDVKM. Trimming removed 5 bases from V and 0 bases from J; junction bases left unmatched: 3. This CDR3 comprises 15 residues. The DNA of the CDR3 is TGTGCCAGCAGTCCCGGGACAGGGGGCTCCTACGAGCAGTACTTC. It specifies CASSPGTGGSYEQYF.

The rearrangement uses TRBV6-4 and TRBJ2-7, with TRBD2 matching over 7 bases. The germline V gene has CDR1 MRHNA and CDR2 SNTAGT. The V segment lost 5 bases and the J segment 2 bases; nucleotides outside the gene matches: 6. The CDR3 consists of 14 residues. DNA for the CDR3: TGTGCCAGCAGTAAGGATAGCGGGCCCTACGAGCAGTACTTC. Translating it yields CASSKDSGPYEQYF.

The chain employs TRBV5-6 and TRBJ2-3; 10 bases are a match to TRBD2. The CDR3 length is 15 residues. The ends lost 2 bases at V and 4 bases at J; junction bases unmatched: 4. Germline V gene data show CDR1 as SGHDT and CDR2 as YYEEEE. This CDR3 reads CASSLLLAGADTQYF. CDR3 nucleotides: TGTGCCAGCAGCTTACTCCTAGCGGGAGCAGATACGCAGTATTTT. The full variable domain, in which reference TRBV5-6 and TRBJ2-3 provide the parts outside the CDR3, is DAGVTQSPTHLIKTRGQQVTLRCSPKSGHDTVSWYQQALGQGPQFIFQYYEEEERQRGNFPDRFSGHQFPNYSSELNVNALLLGDSALYLCASSLLLAGADTQYFGPGTRLTVL.

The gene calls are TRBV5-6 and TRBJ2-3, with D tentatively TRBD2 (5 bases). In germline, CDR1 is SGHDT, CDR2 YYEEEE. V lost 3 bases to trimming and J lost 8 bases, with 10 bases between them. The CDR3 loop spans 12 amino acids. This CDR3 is CASSWGAGTQYF. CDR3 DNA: TGTGCCAGCAGCTGGGGTGCGGGTACGCAGTATTTT.

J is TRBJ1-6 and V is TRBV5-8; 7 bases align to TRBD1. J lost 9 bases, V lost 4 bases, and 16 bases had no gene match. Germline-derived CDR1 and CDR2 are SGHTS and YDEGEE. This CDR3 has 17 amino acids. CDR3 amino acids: CASSRRQGMQLISPLHF. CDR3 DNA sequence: TGTGCCAGCAGCAGAAGACAGGGAATGCAATTAATTTCACCCCTCCACTTT.

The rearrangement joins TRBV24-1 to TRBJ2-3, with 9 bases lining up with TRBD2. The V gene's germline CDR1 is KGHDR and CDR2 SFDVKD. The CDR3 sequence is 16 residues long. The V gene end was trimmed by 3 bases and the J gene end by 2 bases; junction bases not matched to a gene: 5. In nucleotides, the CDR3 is TGTGCCACCAGTGATATTAGCGGGAGAGCCACAGATACGCAGTATTTT. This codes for CATSDISGRATDTQYF.